This T cell receptor (beta chain) was identified in a study of beta chain features in type 1 diabetes. Study in general: Patient and healthy donor groups were alike in age, gender and cell yields. Findings of the study overall: The naive, central memory and Treg TCRB repertoires of patients appeared to be more similar to one another than those of healthy donors.

Germline V gene lookup returns CDR1 ENHRY and CDR2 SYGVKD. Between the trimmed V and J ends, which lost 6 bases and 0 bases, there was a span of 11 bases. The CDR3 contains 15 residues. This clone was found a few times. Its specificity is not known. Expressed TCRB transcripts got sequenced, as all isolated RNA was reverse transcribed. Libraries were prepared by immunoSEQ multiplex PCR; TCRdb keeps only in-frame clonotypes and omits some of them. The sample shows 300,000 to 350,000 clones, 7.5% to 9% of them seen only once. The authors sorted CD4+ naive, central memory, regulatory and stem cell-like memory cells via CD45RO/CCR7/CD25/CD127/CD95/CD27.

This TCR was recovered from a woman aged 18-35 years in good health. The chain joins TRBV10-3 to TRBJ2-2; the D gene is possibly TRBD2 (5 bases). The sequenced material came from central memory CD4+ T cells from blood. CDR3 region: CAISAGNSNTGELFF. The CDR3 region has the DNA TGTGCCATCAGCGCCGGGAACTCGAACACCGGGGAGCTGTTTTTT.